This passage covers 30 T cell receptor beta chains from one sample sequenced in a study of cytomegalovirus exposure and HLA in healthy donors. Researchers ran the PCR with 60 Vbeta and 13 Jbeta primers. Only in-frame clones appear in the TCRdb table, and some are missing; sequencing was by immunoSEQ multiplex PCR. Of about 190,000 clones listed, 84% are singletons. Sequencing used PBMCs. The source is a woman between 45 and 65 years old in good health and CMV-seropositive.

The chain employs TRBV4-3 and TRBJ2-2, with a tentative D call TRBD2 (6 bases). Germline assignment: CDR1 LGHNA and CDR2 YSLEER. This CDR3 is 16 amino acids long. V lost 4 bases, J lost 0 bases, and 12 bases lay in between. CDR3 residues: CASSLWREANTGELFF. DNA of the CDR3: TGCGCCAGCAGCCTTTGGCGGGAAGCGAACACCGGGGAGCTGTTTTTT.

The J gene is TRBJ2-1, the V gene TRBV10-3, with a weak D call TRBD2 (6 bases). Trimming took off 4 bases at V and 1 base at J, with 17 bases between the two ends. Germline loops: CDR1 ENHRY, CDR2 SYGVKD. CDR3 length: 17 amino acids. The CDR3 bases are TGTGCCATCAGTGCGGCCCGGGACTCCAGTTCCTACAATGAGCAGTTCTTC. This encodes CAISAARDSSSYNEQFF.

The gene calls are TRBV2 and TRBJ2-1; the match to TRBD2 covers 13 bases. CDR1 is SNHLY and CDR2 is FYNNEI in the germline V gene. The CDR3 runs 15 residues. With V trimmed by 11 bases and J by 8 bases, 12 bases remained unmatched. This CDR3 reads CAAGLAGPRRDEQFF. The CDR3 nucleotides read TGTGCCGCGGGACTAGCGGGGCCCCGAAGGGATGAGCAGTTCTTC.

CDR3 nucleotides: TGTGCCAGTAGTTGGGGGGGGGCTACCGGGGAGCTGTTTTTT. This codes for CASSWGGATGELFF. The V gene is TRBV19, the J gene TRBJ2-2, with D tentatively TRBD2 (7 bases). The V gene lost 5 bases and the J gene lost 5 bases, with 12 bases spanning the gap. Germline CDR1 is LNHDA and CDR2 is SQIVND (reference sequence). The CDR3 is 14 residues long.

This rearrangement joins TRBV28 to TRBJ2-4; possibly TRBD2 for D (6 bases). V was pared by 6 bases and J by 5 bases, with 17 bases between. Germline V gene lookup returns CDR1 MDHEN and CDR2 SYDVKM. This CDR3 comprises 15 residues. CDR3 sequence (DNA): TGTGCCAGCAGCGTCCGGGGTTGGGGGGAAAACATTCAGTACTTC. Its translation is CASSVRGWGENIQYF. Full variable domain (missing parts from reference TRBV28 and TRBJ2-4): DVKVTQSSRYLVKRTGEKVFLECVQDMDHENMFWYRQDPGLGLRLIYFSYDVKMKEKGDIPEGYSVSREKKERFSLILESASTNQTSMYLCASSVRGWGENIQYFGAGTRLSVL.

The chain couples TRBV28 to TRBJ2-2; D uncertain. CDR3 length equals 15 residues. CDR1 MDHEN and CDR2 SYDVKM come from the germline V gene. V lost 2 bases and J 1 base, leaving 8 bases between the germline ends. CDR3 sequence reads: CASSLNSGNTGELFF. The DNA for the CDR3 is TGTGCCAGCAGTTTAAATTCGGGGAACACCGGGGAGCTGTTTTTT.

This chain uses TRBV7-6 with TRBJ2-1; 11 positions agree with TRBD2. The V gene's germline CDR1 is SGHVS and CDR2 FNYEAQ. With 5 bases clipped from V and 5 bases from J, the junction kept 5 bases outside the gene matches. The CDR3 totals 15 residues. For the CDR3, the DNA is TGTGCCAGCAGCGCCATTAGCGGGGGGGACAATGAGCAGTTCTTC. This translates into CASSAISGGDNEQFF. The full variable domain, completed using reference TRBV7-6 and TRBJ2-1, is GAGVSQSPRYKVTKRGQDVALRCDPISGHVSLYWYRQALGQGPEFLTYFNYEAQQDKSGLPNDRFSAERPEGSISTLTIQRTEQRDSAMYRCASSAISGGDNEQFFGPGTRLTVL.

This chain uses TRBV10-3 with TRBJ2-3, with 10 bases identical to TRBD1. The CDR3 consists of 16 residues. Per germline, CDR1 ENHRY and CDR2 SYGVKD. The V segment lost 4 bases and the J segment 0 bases; nucleotides outside the gene matches: 4. CDR3 loop: CAISVRQGASTDTQYF. DNA of the CDR3: TGTGCCATCAGTGTCAGACAGGGGGCCAGCACAGATACGCAGTATTTT.

The chain is built from TRBV9 and TRBJ2-5, with a possible D match to TRBD2 (6 bases). Trimming removed 0 bases at V and 5 bases at J, with 11 bases between. CDR3 size: 14 residues. Germline assignment: CDR1 SGDLS and CDR2 YYNGEE. The CDR3 nucleotides are TGTGCCAGCAGCGTAGACGCGGGAAGGGAGACCCAGTACTTC. It encodes CASSVDAGRETQYF.

The gene calls are TRBV19 and TRBJ1-1; 7 bases line up with TRBD1. Per germline, CDR1 LNHDA and CDR2 SQIVND (reference sequence). The CDR3 sequence is 13 residues long. The V segment lost 5 bases and the J segment 1 base; nucleotides outside the gene matches: 1. In DNA form, the CDR3 reads TGTGCCAGTAGTCGACAGGGGAACACTGAAGCTTTCTTT. Translated: CASSRQGNTEAFF.

This clone was seen just once. The rearrangement uses TRBV5-1 and TRBJ1-2, with TRBD1 matching 7 bases. CDR1 SGHRS and CDR2 YFSETQ come from the germline V gene. CDR3 length: 14 residues. V trimming: 4 bases; J trimming: 11 bases; junction bases outside the gene matches: 14. CDR3 in DNA: TGCGCCAGCAGCACAGGACAGGAGGTCGACTTATACACCTTC. As protein: CASSTGQEVDLYTF.

The rearrangement joins TRBV6-5 to TRBJ2-7; 7 bases are shared with TRBD1. With V trimmed by 6 bases and J by 6 bases, 14 bases remained unmatched. CDR1 MNHEY and CDR2 SVGAGI come from the germline V gene. The length of the CDR3 is 15 residues. CDR3 sequence (DNA): TGTGCCAGCAGCGCCTCCCGGGACAGCTTTTCCGAGCAGTACTTC. The encoded protein is CASSASRDSFSEQYF.

The chain is built from TRBV7-2 and TRBJ1-1; the match to TRBD1 covers 7 bases. V lost 4 bases to trimming and J lost 1 base; unmatched junction nucleotides: 3. CDR3 length: 14 residues. In germline, CDR1 is SGHTA, CDR2 FQGNSA. The CDR3, as DNA: TGTGCCAGCAGCTCGGACAGGAGGAACACTGAAGCTTTCTTT. Its protein is CASSSDRRNTEAFF.

A few counts support this clone. This chain uses TRBV7-9 with TRBJ2-2, with D unresolved. The germline V gene encodes CDR1 SEHNR and CDR2 FQNEAQ (reference sequence). V gave up 8 bases and J gave up 4 bases, with 5 bases separating them. CDR3 length: 11 amino acids. CDR3 sequence: CASSVTGELFF. In DNA, the CDR3 is TGTGCCAGCTCGGTCACCGGGGAGCTGTTTTTT. Full variable domain (rest looked up from reference TRBV7-9 and TRBJ2-2): DTGVSQNPRHKITKRGQNVTFRCDPISEHNRLYWYRQTLGQGPEFLTYFQNEAQLEKSRLLSDRFSAERPKGSFSTLEIQRTEQGDSAMYLCASSVTGELFFGEGSRLTVL.

The genes are TRBV5-1 and TRBJ2-5; D may be TRBD2 (7 bases). Trimming took 2 bases from V and 4 from J, leaving 15 bases between them. CDR3 size: 15 residues. The germline V gene has CDR1 SGHRS and CDR2 YFSETQ. The CDR3 region has the DNA TGCGCCAGCAGCTTAGGGGGGGTGATTGGAGAGACCCAGTACTTC. Protein sequence: CASSLGGVIGETQYF.

This chain uses TRBV5-1 with TRBJ1-6; D remains unclear. Trimming left V 4 bases short and J 9 bases short, with 20 bases between. Per germline, CDR1 SGHRS and CDR2 YFSETQ. CDR3 length equals 16 residues. The CDR3 sequence is CASSPGETLASSPLHF. For the CDR3, the DNA is TGCGCCAGCAGCCCTGGAGAGACCCTAGCTTCTTCACCCCTCCACTTT.

The chain uses TRBV5-1 and TRBJ2-6; D is possibly TRBD2 (7 bases). The CDR3 runs 15 residues. V was trimmed by 6 bases and J by 2 bases, leaving 12 bases between them. Germline CDR1 SGHRS, CDR2 YFSETQ. This chain's CDR3 is CASKVGGAGANVLTF. The CDR3 DNA is TGCGCCAGCAAGGTAGGGGGGGCTGGGGCCAACGTCCTGACTTTC.

The chain combines TRBV6-1 with TRBJ1-1; 7 bases line up with TRBD1. The CDR3 runs 14 residues. CDR1 and CDR2 from the germline V gene are MNHNS and SASEGT. J lost 5 bases, V lost 4 bases, and 7 bases had no gene match. The CDR3 region is CASSASQGRTEAFF. The CDR3 nucleotides read TGTGCCAGCAGTGCCTCACAGGGGAGGACTGAAGCTTTCTTT.

The CDR3 sequence: CATSRDRLGTGANVLTF. CDR3 in DNA: TGTGCCACCAGCAGAGATAGATTAGGGACAGGGGCCAACGTCCTGACTTTC. V is TRBV15 and J is TRBJ2-6; maybe TRBD1 (6 bases). The length of the CDR3 is 17 residues. Per the germline V gene, CDR1 is LNHNV and CDR2 is YYDKDF (reference sequence). V was shortened by 0 bases and J by 4 bases, with 13 bases between the two germline ends.

Notes on this clone: The junction differs from germline at one of its ends, possibly a read error. The rearrangement joins TRBV5-4 to TRBJ2-4; the D call may be TRBD1 or TRBD2 (6 bases each). Germline V gene sequence: CDR1 SGHNT, CDR2 YYREEE (reference sequence). The CDR3 covers 13 residues. The CDR3 loop is CAGRRDNENIQYF. In DNA form, the CDR3 reads TGTGCCGGCAGGAGGGACAATGAAAACATTCAGTACTTC.

The V and J genes are TRBV4-2 and TRBJ2-5; D perhaps matches TRBD1 (5 bases). V lost 1 base, J lost 4 bases, and 10 bases lay in between. The CDR3 is made up of 14 amino acids. Germline V gene lookup returns CDR1 LGHNA and CDR2 YNFKEQ. CDR3 coding DNA: TGTGCCAGCAGCCAAGGTGGGGCCGGAGAGACCCAGTACTTC. It specifies CASSQGGAGETQYF.

The chain combines TRBV19 with TRBJ1-5; D is possibly TRBD1 (6 bases). Germline loops: CDR1 LNHDA, CDR2 SQIVND (reference sequence). Deletions cut 0 bases from V and 0 bases from J, with 15 bases between. The CDR3 length is 18 residues. The CDR3 nucleotides read TGTGCCAGTAGTATAGAGGTCAGACAGGCATATAGCAATCAGCCCCAGCATTTT. This codes for CASSIEVRQAYSNQPQHF.

This rearrangement joins TRBV11-2 to TRBJ1-5; D not certain. Germline CDR1 reads SGHAT; CDR2 reads FQNNGV. CDR3 size: 14 residues. The germline V and J ends were trimmed by 5 bases and 3 bases, with 11 bases remaining between them. CDR3 nucleotides: TGTGCCAGCAGCCATCGCGGTTTCAATCAGCCCCAGCATTTT. Amino acids: CASSHRGFNQPQHF.

This chain connects TRBV4-2 to TRBJ1-2; 9 bases align to TRBD1. Losses at the gene ends were 5 bases for V and 7 bases for J; bases not matched to a gene: 5. CDR3 length: 13 residues. Germline loops: CDR1 LGHNA, CDR2 YNFKEQ. The CDR3 is CASSIRDRAGYTF. CDR3 coding DNA: TGTGCCAGCAGCATCCGGGACAGGGCTGGCTACACCTTC.

V gene TRBV27 combines with J gene TRBJ2-5; no reliable D call. Germline loops: CDR1 MNHEY, CDR2 SMNVEV (reference sequence). This CDR3 contains 15 residues. V was cut by 0 bases and J by 2 bases, with 10 bases left in between. CDR3 bases: TGTGCCAGCAGTTTATCCCCCACCGGGCAAGAGACCCAGTACTTC. Translating it yields CASSLSPTGQETQYF.

This rearrangement joins TRBV4-2 to TRBJ2-7; 9 nucleotides agree with TRBD1. Germline CDR1 is LGHNA and CDR2 is YNFKEQ. This CDR3 has 17 amino acids. V lost 4 bases, J lost 3 bases, and 13 bases stayed unmatched. The CDR3, as DNA: TGTGCCAGCAGCCCACAAGGGGGGGGACAGGGACTCTACGAGCAGTACTTC. Amino acids: CASSPQGGGQGLYEQYF.

This chain uses TRBV4-3 with TRBJ1-4; tentatively, D is TRBD1 (5 bases). This CDR3 contains 14 residues. The germline V gene encodes CDR1 LGHNA and CDR2 YSLEER. V was shortened by 5 bases and J by 5 bases, with 12 bases between the two germline ends. DNA for the CDR3: TGCGCCAGCAGCGACCCTGGGGGGAATGAAAAACTGTTTTTT. It is translated as CASSDPGGNEKLFF.

J is TRBJ2-3 and V is TRBV19; the D gene is possibly TRBD1 (5 bases). Germline values: CDR1 LNHDA, CDR2 SQIVND (reference sequence). The CDR3 is made up of 12 amino acids. The V end was cut by 6 bases, the J end by 7 bases, with 11 bases between. Here the CDR3 reads CASSTRQNTQYF. DNA of the CDR3: TGTGCCAGTAGCACTCGACAGAATACGCAGTATTTT.

The genes are TRBV4-3 and TRBJ1-1, with no clear D. Germline V gene sequence: CDR1 LGHNA, CDR2 YSLEER. This CDR3 is built from 13 residues. Trimming took off 4 bases at V and 3 bases at J, with 9 bases between the two ends. In DNA form, the CDR3 reads TGCGCCAGCAGCCGACGAGGCTACACTGAAGCTTTCTTT. Translation: CASSRRGYTEAFF.

V and J are TRBV6-5 and TRBJ1-4; D is possibly TRBD1 (5 bases). The germline gives CDR1 MNHEY, CDR2 SVGAGI. Trimming shortened V by 5 bases and J by 8 bases, and 15 bases separated the two germline ends. The CDR3 is 14 amino acids. The CDR3 DNA follows: TGTGCCAGCAGTACGGTTGGGGCCAGGGAAAAACTGTTTTTT. Protein: CASSTVGAREKLFF.